Presented here are 13 T cell receptor beta chains from one specimen sequenced in a study of cytomegalovirus exposure and HLA in healthy donors. Assay: immunoSEQ multiplex PCR; the TCRdb copy retains only in-frame clones and omits some. The sample lists under 80,000 clones, roughly 95% occurring once. The sequenced sample consisted of PBMCs. These TCRs come from a woman aged 18-29 years in good health and CMV-seropositive.

V is TRBV27 and J is TRBJ1-1; 8 bases fit TRBD1. There are 15 residues in the CDR3. V lost 0 bases and J lost 4; bases outside the gene matches: 4. The germline V gene encodes CDR1 MNHEY and CDR2 SMNVEV (reference sequence). The CDR3 DNA follows: TGTGCCAGCAGTTTATCGGTCACAGGGGGCACTGAAGCTTTCTTT. Encoded protein: CASSLSVTGGTEAFF.

The rearrangement joins TRBV5-4 to TRBJ2-1; maybe TRBD1 (5 bases). CDR1 is SGHNT and CDR2 is YYREEE in the germline V gene (reference sequence). Trimming took off 7 bases at V and 6 bases at J, with 14 bases between the two ends. This CDR3 has 13 amino acids. The CDR3 region is CASSRQGLNEQFF. CDR3 in DNA: TGTGCCAGCTCTCGGCAGGGCCTCAATGAGCAGTTCTTC.

This clone was observed a handful of times. Other DNA sequences in the same sample also yield this CDR3. J is TRBJ2-7 and V is TRBV6-5; the match to TRBD1 covers 10 bases. Germline CDR1 is MNHEY and CDR2 is SVGAGI. J was trimmed by 4 bases and V by 0 bases; bases with no gene match: 3. This CDR3 has 15 amino acids. The CDR3 here is CASSYSGTGEYEQYF. The CDR3 DNA is TGTGCCAGCAGTTACTCGGGGACAGGGGAATACGAGCAGTACTTC.

V and J are TRBV14 and TRBJ2-1; 12 nucleotides align to TRBD2. The CDR3 spans 17 residues. Germline trimming cut 8 bases from V and 1 base from J; bases unmatched to any gene: 9. Germline CDR1 SGHDN, CDR2 FVKESK. In DNA, the CDR3 is TGTGCCAGCGGGGGACTAGCGGGCAGAACTTCCTACAATGAGCAGTTCTTC. It specifies CASGGLAGRTSYNEQFF.

This clone was detected a few times. The rearrangement links TRBV7-8 to TRBJ2-2; tentative D call: TRBD2 (5 bases). Germline V lookup: CDR1 SGHVS, CDR2 FQNEAQ. The V and J ends lost 0 bases and 8 bases respectively, with 13 bases between them. The CDR3 runs to 15 residues. The CDR3 reads CASSLAGRWRGELFF. CDR3 bases: TGTGCCAGCAGCTTAGCGGGCCGATGGAGGGGGGAGCTGTTTTTT.

The chain links TRBV7-2 to TRBJ1-4; TRBD1 matches 7 bases. Trimming took 1 base from V and 8 from J; bases not matched to a gene: 7. Germline-derived CDR1 and CDR2 are SGHTA and FQGNSA. CDR3 length: 15 residues. The CDR3 loop is CASSLGYRGREKLFF. The DNA of the CDR3 is TGTGCCAGCAGCTTAGGGTACAGGGGAAGAGAAAAACTGTTTTTT.

J is TRBJ2-3 and V is TRBV6-4, with 12 bases aligning to TRBD2. V shed 6 bases and J 8 bases; nucleotides not matched to a gene: 9. The germline CDR1 and CDR2 sequences are MRHNA and SNTAGT. This CDR3 is built from 15 residues. The CDR3 DNA is TGTGCCAGCAGGCCCGGGACTAGCGGGCACAGTACGCAGTATTTT. It yields the protein CASRPGTSGHSTQYF.

This chain links TRBV9 with TRBJ1-2, with TRBD1 matching over 7 bases. Unmatched junction bases numbered 11, after V lost 0 bases and J lost 0 bases. Germline lookup yields CDR1 SGDLS and CDR2 YYNGEE. The CDR3 is 18 amino acids. CDR3 DNA sequence: TGTGCCAGCAGCGTAGGGCCCGGGACAGACGCAGCTAACTATGGCTACACCTTC. This codes for CASSVGPGTDAANYGYTF.

V is TRBV9 and J is TRBJ1-4; maybe TRBD1 (6 bases). Trimming took 1 base from V and 3 from J, leaving 7 bases between them. Germline CDR1 is SGDLS and CDR2 is YYNGEE. The length of the CDR3 is 14 residues. The DNA for the CDR3 is TGTGCCAGCAGCGTACCAGGGGCTAATGAAAAACTGTTTTTT. Its translation is CASSVPGANEKLFF.

The gene calls are TRBV7-9 and TRBJ2-3; D possibly corresponds to TRBD2 (5 bases). With 4 bases removed from V and 0 bases from J, the gap between germline ends came to 14 bases. The CDR3 runs to 16 residues. Germline V gene lookup returns CDR1 SEHNR and CDR2 FQNEAQ (reference sequence). CDR3 sequence: CASSSYPGGSTDTQYF. In nucleotides, the CDR3 is TGTGCCAGCAGCTCTTACCCCGGCGGGAGCACAGATACGCAGTATTTT.

This sequence joins TRBV19 and TRBJ2-7; D is perhaps TRBD2 (6 bases). The CDR3 consists of 17 residues. From germline, CDR1 is LNHDA and CDR2 SQIVND (reference sequence). V was cut by 3 bases and J by 1 base, with 19 bases left in between. CDR3 in DNA: TGTGCCAGTAGTATGAGCCTAGCGCCAATCTCTTCCTACGAGCAGTACTTC. Residues: CASSMSLAPISSYEQYF.

The chain uses TRBV29-1 and TRBJ2-7; D is ambiguous. In germline, CDR1 is SQVTM, CDR2 ANQGSEA. V dropped 4 bases and J dropped 6 bases, with 7 bases sitting between them. This CDR3 region has 10 residues. CDR3 amino acids: CSVVYGEQYF. The CDR3 DNA follows: TGCAGCGTTGTCTACGGCGAGCAGTACTTC.

The chain is built from TRBV7-9 and TRBJ2-3; 10 bases fit TRBD2. J gave up 4 bases and V 7 bases, and 17 bases lay outside the gene matches. The CDR3 sequence is 18 residues long. Germline V lookup: CDR1 SEHNR, CDR2 FQNEAQ (reference sequence). CDR3 in amino acids: CASNPRLAGAMGADTQYF. The DNA of the CDR3 is TGTGCCAGCAACCCCCGGCTAGCGGGGGCGATGGGAGCAGATACGCAGTATTTT.